Shown below are 21 T cell receptor beta chains from a single sample sequenced in a study of memory CD4+ T cells and cytomegalovirus serostatus. TCRdb keeps only in-frame clones here, not all; method: immunoSEQ multiplex PCR. The sample includes tens of thousands of clones, 70% to 85% seen only once; the top ten take less than 1.2%. Single viable CD3+CD4+CD8-CD45RO+ cells were sorted as the memory CD4+ T cells. The sequenced sample consisted of memory CD4+ T cells from blood. The receptors were sampled from an adult in good health and CMV-seronegative.

The chain links TRBV5-1 to TRBJ2-2; no firm D call. CDR3 size: 13 residues. CDR1 and CDR2 (germline): SGHRS, YFSETQ. Trimming left V 0 bases short and J 0 bases short, with 0 bases between. This CDR3 reads CASSLANTGELFF. The CDR3 DNA reads TGCGCCAGCAGCTTGGCGAACACCGGGGAGCTGTTTTTT.

The rearrangement joins TRBV10-2 to TRBJ2-7, with D perhaps matching TRBD1 (6 bases). Trimming took 6 bases from V and 3 from J, leaving 15 bases between them. Germline V gene data show CDR1 as WSHSY and CDR2 as SAAADI. The CDR3 spans 14 residues. This chain's CDR3 is CASRFRQENYEQYF. The CDR3 DNA reads TGCGCCAGCAGATTTCGACAGGAAAACTACGAGCAGTACTTC.

This chain links TRBV6-4 with TRBJ1-4; D is unresolved. CDR1 MRHNA and CDR2 SNTAGT come from the germline V gene. V lost 7 bases to trimming and J lost 1 base, with 7 bases between them. The CDR3 has 13 amino acids. The CDR3 is CASTLRTNEKLFF. CDR3 DNA sequence: TGTGCCAGCACCCTGAGAACTAATGAAAAACTGTTTTTT.

The chain is built from TRBV7-3 and TRBJ2-1, with TRBD2 matching over 8 bases. The germline V gene encodes CDR1 SGHTA and CDR2 FQGTGA. V trimming: 2 bases; J trimming: 3 bases; junction bases outside the gene matches: 0. The CDR3 extends over 14 amino acids. The CDR3 protein is CASSLAGGYNEQFF. The CDR3 coding sequence is TGTGCCAGCAGCTTAGCGGGGGGCTACAATGAGCAGTTCTTC.

The chain uses TRBV25-1 and TRBJ1-3; D may be TRBD1 (6 bases). V gave up 6 bases and J gave up 2 bases, with 17 bases separating them. Looked up from germline, CDR1 is MGHDK and CDR2 is SYGVNS. The CDR3 totals 16 residues. This chain's CDR3 is CASSPIGGNTGNTIYF. DNA for the CDR3: TGTGCCAGCAGCCCCATAGGGGGGAACACTGGAAACACCATATATTTT. Full variable domain (outside the CDR3, taken from reference TRBV25-1 and TRBJ1-3): EADIYQTPRYLVIGTGKKITLECSQTMGHDKMYWYQQDPGMELHLIHYSYGVNSTEKGDLSSESTVSRIRTEHFPLTLESARPSHTSQYLCASSPIGGNTGNTIYFGEGSWLTVV.

This chain uses TRBV6-1 with TRBJ1-5; 7 bases map to TRBD1. This CDR3 is 14 amino acids long. CDR1 is MNHNS, CDR2 SASEGT, per germline. Trimming took 4 bases from V and 2 from J; bases not matched to a gene: 2. CDR3 in amino acids: CASSAGQGNQPQHF. In DNA, the CDR3 is TGTGCCAGCAGTGCTGGACAGGGCAATCAGCCCCAGCATTTT.

Of note for this clone: At one end, the junction sequence differs from germline, possibly due to a read error. J is TRBJ2-4 and V is TRBV11-3; D remains ambiguous. CDR1 is SGHNT and CDR2 is YENEEA in the germline V gene. The CDR3 covers 14 residues. The CDR3 sequence: CASSLSPAENIQYF. CDR3 in DNA: TGTGCCAGCAGCTTATCGCCAGCCGAAAACATTCAGTACTTC. Filled out from reference TRBV11-3 and TRBJ2-4, the complete variable domain reads EAGVVQSPRYKIIEKKQPVAFWCNPISGHNTLYWYLQNLGQGPELLIRYENEEAVDDSQLPKDRFSAERLKGVDSTLKIQPAELGDSAVYLCASSLSPAENIQYFGAGTRLSVL.

The rearrangement joins TRBV6-1 to TRBJ1-2, with 7 nucleotides matching TRBD1. Trimming at V came to 1 base and at J to 11 bases, leaving 7 bases not matched to a gene. The CDR3 has 13 amino acids. Germline loops: CDR1 MNHNS, CDR2 SASEGT. The CDR3 loop reads CASSEDRQGRYTF. The CDR3 region has the DNA TGTGCCAGCAGTGAAGACAGACAGGGACGTTACACCTTC.

The J gene is TRBJ2-1, the V gene TRBV25-1; D ambiguous. V shed 2 bases and J shed 8 bases, with 7 bases lying between them. Germline loops: CDR1 MGHDK, CDR2 SYGVNS. The CDR3 sequence is 12 residues long. The CDR3 region has the DNA TGTGCCAGCAGTGAACAGGTCTATGAGCAGTTCTTC. Amino acid sequence: CASSEQVYEQFF. The full variable domain, its missing parts supplied by reference TRBV25-1 and TRBJ2-1, is EADIYQTPRYLVIGTGKKITLECSQTMGHDKMYWYQQDPGMELHLIHYSYGVNSTEKGDLSSESTVSRIRTEHFPLTLESARPSHTSQYLCASSEQVYEQFFGPGTRLTVL.

The gene calls are TRBV2 and TRBJ1-1; the D gene is possibly TRBD1 (6 bases). The ends were cut back, 8 bases at V and 0 bases at J, with 16 bases in the middle. CDR3 length equals 15 residues. Per germline, CDR1 SNHLY and CDR2 FYNNEI. CDR3 in amino acids: CASQQQGVMNTEAFF. The CDR3 region has the DNA TGTGCCAGCCAACAACAGGGTGTCATGAACACTGAAGCTTTCTTT. Based on the CDR3 plus reference TRBV2 and TRBJ1-1, the full variable domain is EPEVTQTPSHQVTQMGQEVILRCVPISNHLYFYWYRQILGQKVEFLVSFYNNEISEKSEIFDDQFSVERPDGSNFTLKIRSTKLEDSAMYFCASQQQGVMNTEAFFGQGTRLTVV.

The rearrangement links TRBV6-5 to TRBJ1-3; possibly TRBD1 for D (6 bases). The V gene's germline CDR1 is MNHEY and CDR2 SVGAGI. This CDR3 contains 15 residues. The V end was cut by 9 bases, the J end by 2 bases, with 17 bases between. CDR3 amino acids: CARDTRGDPGNTIYF. The CDR3 bases are TGTGCCAGGGACACCAGGGGAGACCCTGGAAACACCATATATTTT.

For the CDR3, the DNA is TGTGCCAGCAGCTTAACAGGGCTCTATGGCTACACCTTC. It is translated as CASSLTGLYGYTF. The chain has TRBV6-5 and TRBJ1-2; D might be TRBD1 (6 bases). Trimming cost V 6 bases and J 4 bases, with 12 bases left between them. Germline CDR1 is MNHEY and CDR2 is SVGAGI. This CDR3 has 13 residues.

The V and J genes are TRBV27 and TRBJ1-2; D ambiguous. The germline V gene encodes CDR1 MNHEY and CDR2 SMNVEV (reference sequence). V shed 4 bases and J shed 8 bases, with 17 bases lying between them. There are 14 residues in the CDR3. The CDR3 sequence: CASSSGLPLSGYTF. DNA of the CDR3: TGTGCCAGCAGTTCAGGACTGCCTCTTTCGGGCTACACCTTC.

The chain links TRBV4-1 to TRBJ2-5, with 8 bases aligning to TRBD1. CDR1 is MGHRA, CDR2 YSYEKL, per germline. J lost 4 bases, V lost 2 bases, and 3 bases had no gene match. The CDR3 extends over 14 amino acids. The CDR3 loop is CASSQMDRVETQYF. Here the CDR3 DNA reads TGCGCCAGCAGCCAAATGGACAGGGTAGAGACCCAGTACTTC.

This clone was seen a few times. The chain employs TRBV7-6 and TRBJ2-2; D possibly uses TRBD1 or TRBD2 (6 bases each). This CDR3 region has 14 residues. Germline V gene lookup returns CDR1 SGHVS and CDR2 FNYEAQ. The V end was cut by 7 bases, the J end by 7 bases, with 16 bases between. CDR3 coding DNA: TGTGCCAGCACCCAAGGGGGAGGATACGGGGAGCTGTTTTTT. It specifies CASTQGGGYGELFF.

The chain couples TRBV27 to TRBJ1-5, with TRBD1 identical over 12 bases. The germline CDR1 and CDR2 sequences are MNHEY and SMNVEV (reference sequence). V shed 8 bases, J shed 3 bases, and the junction held 8 bases outside the gene matches. The CDR3 totals 16 residues. The CDR3 DNA follows: TGTGCCAGCGGTCCACCGGGACAGGGGGCCAATCAGCCCCAGCATTTT. Translation: CASGPPGQGANQPQHF.

The chain joins TRBV7-2 to TRBJ2-7; TRBD2 matches at 8 bases. Losses at the gene ends were 4 bases for V and 3 bases for J; bases not matched to a gene: 8. The CDR3 totals 15 residues. Germline CDR1 SGHTA, CDR2 FQGNSA. The DNA for the CDR3 is TGTGCCAGCAGCTCCAGAGCGGGAGTTTACTACGAGCAGTACTTC. Its translation is CASSSRAGVYYEQYF. Using reference TRBV7-2 and TRBJ2-7 for the parts outside the CDR3, the full variable domain is GAGVSQSPSNKVTEKGKDVELRCDPISGHTALYWYRQSLGQGLEFLIYFQGNSAPDKSGLPSDRFSAERTGGSVSTLTIQRTQQEDSAVYLCASSSRAGVYYEQYFGPGTRLTVT.

The sample holds a few counts of this clone. The V gene is TRBV18, the J gene TRBJ1-1; D uncertain. This CDR3 comprises 14 residues. Germline assignment: CDR1 KGHSH and CDR2 LQKENI. V lost 3 bases and J 0 bases, leaving 8 bases between the germline ends. CDR3: CASSPQSMNTEAFF. CDR3 nucleotides: TGTGCCAGCTCACCTCAGAGCATGAACACTGAAGCTTTCTTT.

In its sample, this clone ranks as medium-sized. This chain joins TRBV7-8 and TRBJ1-5, with D uncertain. From germline, CDR1 is SGHVS and CDR2 FQNEAQ. Trimming took off 1 base at V and 2 bases at J, with 6 bases between the two ends. The CDR3 contains 14 residues. In DNA, the CDR3 is TGTGCCAGCAGCTTAGGTTATGGCAATCAGCCCCAGCATTTT. Its translation: CASSLGYGNQPQHF.

This clone appeared a few times. The chain combines TRBV28 with TRBJ1-1; possible D gene TRBD1, 5 bases. V lost 5 bases and J 8 bases, leaving 18 bases between the germline ends. Germline CDR1 is MDHEN and CDR2 is SYDVKM. This CDR3 region has 14 residues. The CDR3, as DNA: TGTGCCAGCAGTCCGCAAGACAGACGTCAGGAAGCTTTCTTT. The encoded protein is CASSPQDRRQEAFF. The entire variable domain, with the rest obtained from reference TRBV28 and TRBJ1-1, is as follows: DVKVTQSSRYLVKRTGEKVFLECVQDMDHENMFWYRQDPGLGLRLIYFSYDVKMKEKGDIPEGYSVSREKKERFSLILESASTNQTSMYLCASSPQDRRQEAFFGQGTRLTVV.

This clone occurred a few times. The chain recombines TRBV10-3 with TRBJ1-1; D unclear. The germline V and J ends were trimmed by 6 bases and 1 base, with 12 bases remaining between them. The CDR3 sequence is 14 residues long. Germline V lookup: CDR1 ENHRY, CDR2 SYGVKD. Written as DNA, the CDR3 is TGTGCCATCAGAGAGACAAGTCAGAACACTGAAGCTTTCTTT. Residues: CAIRETSQNTEAFF.